These 23 T cell receptor beta chains were sequenced from one sample in a study of T cell responses to AZD1222 COVID-19 vaccine (dated by TCRdb to 2020 to 2022). The library was made by the immunoSEQ multiplex PCR assay. The table was pulled from immuneACCESS by TCRdb, which kept in-frame rearrangements only. Such tables lose some clones; where checked, under half of the loss comes from unresolved V genes, and the rest has no known cause. The sample table records 90,000 to 110,000 clones; around 87% of these occur just once. Around 4.4% of the sample goes to the ten largest clones. Read against the paper, the sample's time point label means: about 28 days (+/-7) after the second vaccine dose. The sample in question was peripheral blood, obtained 28 days after the second AZD1222 dose. The receptors originated from an adult who received the AZD1222 COVID-19 vaccine.

This clone came up once. The chain uses TRBV19 and TRBJ1-2, with 7 bases identical to TRBD1. The germline V gene has CDR1 LNHDA and CDR2 SQIVND (reference sequence). V trimming: 7 bases; J trimming: 4 bases; junction bases outside the gene matches: 9. The CDR3 spans 14 residues. Here the CDR3 DNA reads TGTGCCAGTACCGCGACAGGGAGGGGCTATGGCTACACCTTC. This sequence encodes CASTATGRGYGYTF.

The chain employs TRBV18 and TRBJ1-2; no reliable D call. Trimming cost V 2 bases and J 6 bases, with 10 bases left between them. Germline lookup yields CDR1 KGHSH and CDR2 LQKENI. The CDR3 is 13 amino acids. The CDR3 here is CASSPEEVDGYTF. The CDR3 DNA reads TGTGCCAGCTCACCAGAGGAAGTAGATGGCTACACCTTC.

V gene TRBV19 combines with J gene TRBJ1-1; D not resolved. The CDR3 length is 15 residues. Germline CDR1 LNHDA, CDR2 SQIVND (reference sequence). Trimming removed 2 bases from V and 4 bases from J, with 14 bases in between. CDR3 residues: CASSIPPAPATEAFF. DNA for the CDR3: TGTGCCAGTAGTATACCCCCGGCCCCGGCCACTGAAGCTTTCTTT.

The rearrangement uses TRBV5-6 and TRBJ2-3, with D perhaps TRBD1 or TRBD2 (5 bases each). This CDR3 has 16 residues. V was trimmed by 1 base and J by 2 bases, leaving 14 bases between them. Germline-derived CDR1 and CDR2 are SGHDT and YYEEEE. CDR3 sequence: CASSLSPGPTTDTQYF. Here the CDR3 DNA reads TGTGCCAGCAGCTTGTCTCCGGGACCGACCACAGATACGCAGTATTTT.

This clone occurred once. The V gene is TRBV24-1, the J gene TRBJ2-3; D is perhaps TRBD2 (5 bases). CDR1 and CDR2 (germline): KGHDR, SFDVKD. V was clipped by 1 base and J by 2 bases, with 12 bases between them. The CDR3 covers 16 residues. CDR3 sequence (DNA): TGTGCCACCAGTGATTTAGGGAGTGCTAACACAGATACGCAGTATTTT. Protein sequence: CATSDLGSANTDTQYF.

V is TRBV5-4 and J is TRBJ1-2; 10 nucleotides agree with TRBD1. V lost 4 bases, J lost 8 bases, and 8 bases stayed unmatched. This CDR3 spans 14 amino acids. Germline lookup yields CDR1 SGHNT and CDR2 YYREEE (reference sequence). CDR3 in amino acids: CASSPGTGVTGYTF. The CDR3 coding sequence is TGTGCCAGCAGCCCGGGGACAGGGGTGACAGGCTACACCTTC.

The gene calls are TRBV5-1 and TRBJ2-7; 8 nucleotides align to TRBD2. Germline CDR1 SGHRS, CDR2 YFSETQ. V shed 3 bases, J shed 2 bases, and the junction held 7 bases outside the gene matches. The CDR3 has 15 amino acids. The CDR3 sequence: CASSSSTSGTYEQYF. CDR3 nucleotide sequence: TGCGCCAGCAGCTCCTCAACTAGCGGTACCTACGAGCAGTACTTC.

The rearrangement uses TRBV29-1 and TRBJ2-2; 8 bases match TRBD2. The CDR3 sequence is 17 residues long. Trimming removed 7 bases from V and 4 bases from J; junction bases left unmatched: 17. Per germline, CDR1 SQVTM and CDR2 ANQGSEA. The CDR3 protein is CSALTSGHPLGTGELFF. For the CDR3, the DNA is TGCAGCGCCCTAACTAGCGGCCATCCTCTGGGCACCGGGGAGCTGTTTTTT.

The CDR3 sequence: CASSSPLWAYGYTF. CDR3 nucleotide sequence: TGTGCCAGCAGCTCCCCTCTATGGGCCTATGGCTACACCTTC. The chain carries TRBV5-6 and TRBJ1-2; no clear D. The CDR3 is made up of 14 amino acids. CDR1 is SGHDT, CDR2 YYEEEE, per germline. Trimming stripped 3 bases from V and 4 bases from J, with 13 bases between.

V gene TRBV12-5 combines with J gene TRBJ2-1, with TRBD2 matching 8 bases. This CDR3 is 12 amino acids long. V shed 11 bases, J shed 6 bases, and the junction held 6 bases outside the gene matches. Germline V lookup: CDR1 LGHNT, CDR2 FRNRAP. The CDR3 spells CARGGRGNEQFF. The CDR3 DNA follows: TGTGCTCGCGGGGGGCGGGGCAATGAGCAGTTCTTC.

The CDR3 DNA reads as TGTGCCAGCAGCCTTGGGACAGGGTACGAGACCCAGTACTTC. The encoded protein is CASSLGTGYETQYF. V is TRBV9 and J is TRBJ2-5, with TRBD1 matching over 9 bases. Germline-derived CDR1 and CDR2 are SGDLS and YYNGEE. CDR3 length equals 14 residues. V trimming: 4 bases; J trimming: 5 bases; junction bases outside the gene matches: 6.

The chain combines TRBV28 with TRBJ1-1, with 8 bases fitting TRBD1. This CDR3 comprises 14 residues. Germline V gene sequence: CDR1 MDHEN, CDR2 SYDVKM. The V segment lost 7 bases and the J segment 11 bases; nucleotides outside the gene matches: 15. The DNA for the CDR3 is TGTGCCAGCATCCCGCCCGGGACAGGAGGTGTCGCTTTCTTT. It translates to CASIPPGTGGVAFF.

This clone showed up just once. The chain uses TRBV6-6 and TRBJ1-2, with 12 bases identical to TRBD1. The CDR3 is 17 residues long. With V trimmed by 5 bases and J by 7 bases, 14 bases remained unmatched. Germline CDR1 MNHNY, CDR2 SVGAGI (reference sequence). CDR3 residues: CASSRAGTGGPRGGYTF. For the CDR3, the DNA is TGTGCCAGCAGTCGGGCCGGGACAGGGGGCCCAAGAGGTGGCTACACCTTC.

Here the CDR3 DNA reads TGTGCCAGCAGTCTACAGGGTCCCGGGGAGCTGTTTTTT. As protein: CASSLQGPGELFF. The J gene is TRBJ2-2, the V gene TRBV12-3 or TRBV12-4; D may be TRBD1 (6 bases). This CDR3 spans 13 amino acids. With 5 bases removed from V and 6 bases from J, the gap between germline ends came to 10 bases.

The chain has TRBV27 and TRBJ1-5; possibly TRBD1 for D (5 bases). The CDR3 loop spans 14 amino acids. The V gene lost 3 bases and the J gene lost 4 bases, with 10 bases spanning the gap. Germline assignment: CDR1 MNHEY and CDR2 SMNVEV (reference sequence). The CDR3: CASSFGAGNQPQHF. In nucleotides, the CDR3 is TGTGCCAGCAGTTTCGGGGCAGGGAATCAGCCCCAGCATTTT.

This clone came up once. The chain recombines TRBV6-5 with TRBJ2-7, with a possible D match to TRBD1 (6 bases). Per germline, CDR1 MNHEY and CDR2 SVGAGI. The CDR3 totals 13 residues. V was clipped by 7 bases and J by 3 bases, with 13 bases between them. The DNA for the CDR3 is TGTGCCAGCAACCCGGGACAAGACTACGAGCAGTACTTC. As protein: CASNPGQDYEQYF.

CDR3 sequence (DNA): TGTGCCAGCAGCCAAGTCTATGACAGGGCCCAAGCTAACTATGGCTACACCTTC. Translation: CASSQVYDRAQANYGYTF. V usage is TRBV14 and J usage is TRBJ1-2; 7 bases are a match to TRBD1. The CDR3 totals 18 residues. Germline V CDR1 and CDR2: SGHDN, FVKESK. V was pared by 1 base and J by 0 bases, with 11 bases of the junction left unmatched.

V usage is TRBV5-5 and J usage is TRBJ1-2; D not certain. Germline V gene lookup returns CDR1 SGHKS and CDR2 YYEKEE (reference sequence). V shed 4 bases and J shed 3 bases, with 13 bases lying between them. This CDR3 has 14 residues. CDR3 nucleotides: TGTGCCAGCAGCCCACAGCCCGGGTACTATGGCTACACCTTC. Translation: CASSPQPGYYGYTF.

The chain uses TRBV30 and TRBJ1-2; D unclear. V lost 7 bases, J lost 4 bases, and 10 bases lay in between. The CDR3 is 11 amino acids. Germline CDR1 and CDR2: GTSNPN and SVGIG (reference sequence). In DNA form, the CDR3 reads TGTGCCTTTTTACGGCCCTATGGCTACACCTTC. Translation gives CAFLRPYGYTF.

This chain links TRBV3-1 (or the pseudogene TRBV3-2) with TRBJ2-3; 10 positions agree with TRBD2. CDR1 and CDR2 from the germline V gene are LGHDT and YNNKEL (reference sequence). The CDR3 has 15 residues. V dropped 5 bases and J dropped 5; count of bases not matched to a gene: 7. CDR3 protein: CASSSGTSERDTQYF. CDR3 nucleotides: TGTGCCAGCAGCTCTGGGACTAGCGAACGAGATACGCAGTATTTT.

This clone was counted once. J is TRBJ2-7 and V is TRBV7-2; 7 bases line up with TRBD2. The germline V gene encodes CDR1 SGHTA and CDR2 FQGNSA. This CDR3 region has 18 residues. V was clipped by 3 bases and J by 3 bases; unmatched bases: 17. The CDR3 spells CASSLVRGGYSWNYEQYF. The CDR3 DNA sequence: TGTGCCAGCAGCTTGGTTCGCGGGGGATACTCATGGAACTACGAGCAGTACTTC.

The sample holds a few counts of this clone. The chain employs TRBV12-2 and TRBJ1-1. TRBV12-2 is a pseudogene. CDR3 length: 16 residues. CDR3 protein: CASRCPLGEMNTEAFF. The DNA for the CDR3 is TGTGCAAGTCGCTGCCCGTTGGGGGAGATGAACACTGAAGCTTTCTTT.

The rearrangement links TRBV6-1 to TRBJ2-7, with TRBD1 matching 8 bases. V was pared by 2 bases and J by 0 bases, with 9 bases of the junction left unmatched. CDR3 length: 17 residues. CDR1 MNHNS and CDR2 SASEGT come from the germline V gene. The chain's CDR3 is CASSERVGTGPSYEQYF. The CDR3 DNA sequence: TGTGCCAGCAGTGAAAGAGTGGGGACAGGACCCTCCTACGAGCAGTACTTC.